This record looks at one TCR beta chain sequence and its context. Data came from immunoSEQ multiplex PCR; TCRdb stores just in-frame clones and leaves some out. The sample contains about 150,000 clones, 85% to 95% of which appear only once. This sample stems from a study of T cell responses to AZD1222 COVID-19 vaccine. CDR3 length equals 15 residues. Germline V gene sequence: CDR1 LGHDT, CDR2 YNNKEL (reference sequence). V shed 3 bases and J 1 base; nucleotides not matched to a gene: 5. The sample here was peripheral blood, taken on day 0 of AZD1222 vaccination. This receptor was obtained from an adult in good health. V usage is TRBV3-1 (or the pseudogene TRBV3-2) and J usage is TRBJ1-2, with 7 bases lining up with TRBD1. In DNA, the CDR3 is TGTGCCAGCAGCCAGCCGACAGGGCATAACTATGGCTACACCTTC. Translation: CASSQPTGHNYGYTF.